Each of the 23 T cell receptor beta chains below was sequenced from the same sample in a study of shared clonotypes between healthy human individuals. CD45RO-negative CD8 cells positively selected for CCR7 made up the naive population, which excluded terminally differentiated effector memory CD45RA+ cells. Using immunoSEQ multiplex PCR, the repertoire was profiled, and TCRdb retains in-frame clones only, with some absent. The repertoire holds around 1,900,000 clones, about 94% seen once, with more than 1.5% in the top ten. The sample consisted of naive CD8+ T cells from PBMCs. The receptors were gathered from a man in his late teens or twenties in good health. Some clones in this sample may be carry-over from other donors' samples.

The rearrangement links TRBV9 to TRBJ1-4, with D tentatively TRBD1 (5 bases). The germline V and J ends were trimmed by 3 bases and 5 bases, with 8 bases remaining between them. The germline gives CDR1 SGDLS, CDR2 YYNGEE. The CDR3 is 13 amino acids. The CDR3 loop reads CASSAQGNEKLFF. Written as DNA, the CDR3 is TGTGCCAGCAGCGCCCAGGGAAATGAAAAACTGTTTTTT. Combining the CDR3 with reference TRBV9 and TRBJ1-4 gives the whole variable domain DSGVTQTPKHLITATGQRVTLRCSPRSGDLSVYWYQQSLDQGLQFLIQYYNGEERAKGNILERFSAQQFPDLHSELNLSSLELGDSALYFCASSAQGNEKLFFGSGTQLSVL.

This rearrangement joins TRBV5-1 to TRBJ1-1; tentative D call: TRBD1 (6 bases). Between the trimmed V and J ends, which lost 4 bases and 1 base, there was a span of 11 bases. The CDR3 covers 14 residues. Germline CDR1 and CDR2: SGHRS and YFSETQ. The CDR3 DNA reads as TGCGCCAGCAGCGTCGACAGGAGGAACACTGAAGCTTTCTTT. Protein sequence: CASSVDRRNTEAFF.

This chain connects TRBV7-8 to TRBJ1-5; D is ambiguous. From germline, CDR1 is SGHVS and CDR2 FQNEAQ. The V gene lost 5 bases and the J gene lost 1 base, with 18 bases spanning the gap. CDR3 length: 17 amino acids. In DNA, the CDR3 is TGTGCCAGCAGCCCGATGGTGCGGCCTTTGAGCAATCAGCCCCAGCATTTT. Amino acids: CASSPMVRPLSNQPQHF.

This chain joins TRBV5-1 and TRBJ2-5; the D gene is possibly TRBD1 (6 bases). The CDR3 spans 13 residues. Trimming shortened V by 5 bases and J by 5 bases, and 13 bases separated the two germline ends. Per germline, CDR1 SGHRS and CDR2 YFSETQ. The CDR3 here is CASRVDRGETQYF. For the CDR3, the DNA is TGCGCCAGCAGAGTGGACAGAGGGGAGACCCAGTACTTC.

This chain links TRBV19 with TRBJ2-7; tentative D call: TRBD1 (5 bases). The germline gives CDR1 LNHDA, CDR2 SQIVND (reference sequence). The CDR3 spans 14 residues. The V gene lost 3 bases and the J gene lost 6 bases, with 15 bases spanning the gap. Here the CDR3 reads CASSIGREEVEQYF. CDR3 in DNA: TGTGCCAGTAGTATCGGCAGGGAAGAAGTCGAGCAGTACTTC.

The CDR3 DNA follows: TGTGCCAGCTCACGGGTCCTGGAGGAGCAGTTCTTC. This translates into CASSRVLEEQFF. This sequence joins TRBV18 and TRBJ2-1; no reliable D call. The V end was cut by 4 bases, the J end by 10 bases, with 11 bases between. Germline CDR1 is KGHSH and CDR2 is LQKENI. CDR3 length: 12 residues.

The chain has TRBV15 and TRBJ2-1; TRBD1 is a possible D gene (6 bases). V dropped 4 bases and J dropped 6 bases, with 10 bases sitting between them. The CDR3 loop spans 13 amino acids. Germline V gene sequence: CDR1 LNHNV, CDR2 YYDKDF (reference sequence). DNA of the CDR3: TGTGCCACCAGCACCACAGGGTTCAATGAGCAGTTCTTC. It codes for CATSTTGFNEQFF.

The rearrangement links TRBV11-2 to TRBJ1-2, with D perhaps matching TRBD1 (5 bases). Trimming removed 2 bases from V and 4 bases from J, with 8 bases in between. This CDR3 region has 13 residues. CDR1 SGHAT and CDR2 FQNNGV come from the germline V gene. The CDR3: CASSLPGAYGYTF. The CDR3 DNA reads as TGTGCCAGCAGCTTACCCGGGGCCTATGGCTACACCTTC.

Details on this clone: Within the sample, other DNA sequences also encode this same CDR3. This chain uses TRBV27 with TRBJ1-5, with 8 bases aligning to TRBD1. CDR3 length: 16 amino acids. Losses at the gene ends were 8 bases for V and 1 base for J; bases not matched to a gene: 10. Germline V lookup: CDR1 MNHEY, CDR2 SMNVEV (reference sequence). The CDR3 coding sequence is TGTGCCAGCTCCCCTTCGACAGGGGAAAGCAATCAGCCCCAGCATTTT. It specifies CASSPSTGESNQPQHF.

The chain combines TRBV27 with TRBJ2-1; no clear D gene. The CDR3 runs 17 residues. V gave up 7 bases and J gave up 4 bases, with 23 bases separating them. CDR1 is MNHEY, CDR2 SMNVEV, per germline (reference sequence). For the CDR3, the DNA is TGTGCCAGCAACAATCCTGCACGCCCCCTCAAATACAATGAGCAGTTCTTC. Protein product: CASNNPARPLKYNEQFF.

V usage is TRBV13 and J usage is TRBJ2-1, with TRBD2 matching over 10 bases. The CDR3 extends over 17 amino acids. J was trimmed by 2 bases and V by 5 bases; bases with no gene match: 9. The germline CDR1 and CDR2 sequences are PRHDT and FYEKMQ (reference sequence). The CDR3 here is CASSPIQREGPYNEQFF. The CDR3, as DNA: TGTGCCAGCAGCCCCATTCAGCGGGAGGGCCCCTACAATGAGCAGTTCTTC.

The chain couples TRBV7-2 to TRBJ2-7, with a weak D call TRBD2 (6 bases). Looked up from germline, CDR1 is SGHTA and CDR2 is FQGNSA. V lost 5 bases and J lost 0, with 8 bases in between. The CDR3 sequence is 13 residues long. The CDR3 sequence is CASSTGLSYEQYF. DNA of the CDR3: TGTGCCAGCAGCACGGGACTCTCCTACGAGCAGTACTTC.

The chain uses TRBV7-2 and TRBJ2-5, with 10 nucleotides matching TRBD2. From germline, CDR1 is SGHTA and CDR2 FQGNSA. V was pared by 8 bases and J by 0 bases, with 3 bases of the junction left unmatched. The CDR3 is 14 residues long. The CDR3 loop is CASSSGRDQETQYF. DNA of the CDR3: TGTGCCAGCTCCAGCGGGAGGGACCAAGAGACCCAGTACTTC.

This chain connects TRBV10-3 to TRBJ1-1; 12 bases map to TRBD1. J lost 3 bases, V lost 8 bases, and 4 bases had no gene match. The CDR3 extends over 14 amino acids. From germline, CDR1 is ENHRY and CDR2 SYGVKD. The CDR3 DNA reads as TGTGCCATCGGGACAGGGGGCGCGGACACTGAAGCTTTCTTT. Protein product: CAIGTGGADTEAFF.

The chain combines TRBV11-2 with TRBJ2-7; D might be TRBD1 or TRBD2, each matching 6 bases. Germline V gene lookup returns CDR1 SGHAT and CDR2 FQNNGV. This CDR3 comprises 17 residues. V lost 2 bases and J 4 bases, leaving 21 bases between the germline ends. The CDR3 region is CASSLRGVGQRIYEQYF. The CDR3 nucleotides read TGTGCCAGCAGCTTAAGGGGGGTGGGGCAGAGAATATACGAGCAGTACTTC.

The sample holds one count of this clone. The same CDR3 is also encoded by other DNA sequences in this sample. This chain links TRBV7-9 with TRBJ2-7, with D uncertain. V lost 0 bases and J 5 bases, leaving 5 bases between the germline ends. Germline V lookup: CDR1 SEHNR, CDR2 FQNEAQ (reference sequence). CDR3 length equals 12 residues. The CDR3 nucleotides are TGTGCCAGCAGCTTAGCTGGGCACGAGCAGTACTTC. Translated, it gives CASSLAGHEQYF.

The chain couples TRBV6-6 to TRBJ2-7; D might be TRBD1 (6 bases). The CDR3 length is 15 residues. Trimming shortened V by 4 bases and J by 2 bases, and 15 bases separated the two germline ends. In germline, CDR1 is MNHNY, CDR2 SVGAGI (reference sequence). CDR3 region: CASSSTPGHTYEQYF. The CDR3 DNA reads TGTGCCAGCAGTTCTACACCGGGACACACCTACGAGCAGTACTTC.

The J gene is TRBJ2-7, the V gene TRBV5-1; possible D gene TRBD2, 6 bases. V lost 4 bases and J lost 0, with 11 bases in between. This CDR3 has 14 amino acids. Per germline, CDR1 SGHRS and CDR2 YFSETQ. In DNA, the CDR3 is TGCGCCAGCAGCAATTGGAGGGGCTCCTACGAGCAGTACTTC. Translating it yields CASSNWRGSYEQYF. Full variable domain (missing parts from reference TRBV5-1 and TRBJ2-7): KAGVTQTPRYLIKTRGQQVTLSCSPISGHRSVSWYQQTPGQGLQFLFEYFSETQRNKGNFPGRFSGRQFSNSRSEMNVSTLELGDSALYLCASSNWRGSYEQYFGPGTRLTVT.

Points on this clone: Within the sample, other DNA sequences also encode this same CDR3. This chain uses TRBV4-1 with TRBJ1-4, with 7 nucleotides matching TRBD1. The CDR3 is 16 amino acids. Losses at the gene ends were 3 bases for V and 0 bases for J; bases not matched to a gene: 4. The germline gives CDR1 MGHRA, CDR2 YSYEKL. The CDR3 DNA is TGCGCCAGCAGCCAGCGGCAGGGGGCAACTAATGAAAAACTGTTTTTT. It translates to CASSQRQGATNEKLFF.

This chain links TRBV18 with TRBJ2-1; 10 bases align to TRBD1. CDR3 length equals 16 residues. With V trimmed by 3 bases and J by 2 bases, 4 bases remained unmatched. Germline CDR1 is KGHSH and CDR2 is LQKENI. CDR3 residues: CASSPGTGVTYNEQFF. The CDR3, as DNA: TGTGCCAGCTCACCCGGGACAGGGGTTACCTACAATGAGCAGTTCTTC.

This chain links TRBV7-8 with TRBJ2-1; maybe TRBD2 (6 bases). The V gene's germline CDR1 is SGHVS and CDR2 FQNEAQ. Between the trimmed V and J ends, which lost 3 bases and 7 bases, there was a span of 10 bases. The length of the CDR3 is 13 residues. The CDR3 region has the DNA TGTGCCAGCAGCTTGTCGGGAGTAAATGAGCAGTTCTTC. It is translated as CASSLSGVNEQFF.

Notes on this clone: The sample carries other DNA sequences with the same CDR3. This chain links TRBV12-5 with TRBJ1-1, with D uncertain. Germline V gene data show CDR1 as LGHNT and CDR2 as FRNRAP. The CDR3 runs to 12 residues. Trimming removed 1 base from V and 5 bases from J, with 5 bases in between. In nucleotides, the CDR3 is TGTGCTAGTGGTTTGGGGTGGACTGAAGCTTTCTTT. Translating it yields CASGLGWTEAFF.

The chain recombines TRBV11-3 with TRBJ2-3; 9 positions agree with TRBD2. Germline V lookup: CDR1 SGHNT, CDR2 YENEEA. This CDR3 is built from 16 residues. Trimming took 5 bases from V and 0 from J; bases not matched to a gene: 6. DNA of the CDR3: TGTGCCAGCAGCCCCGGGACTAGCCTAAGCACAGATACGCAGTATTTT. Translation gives CASSPGTSLSTDTQYF.